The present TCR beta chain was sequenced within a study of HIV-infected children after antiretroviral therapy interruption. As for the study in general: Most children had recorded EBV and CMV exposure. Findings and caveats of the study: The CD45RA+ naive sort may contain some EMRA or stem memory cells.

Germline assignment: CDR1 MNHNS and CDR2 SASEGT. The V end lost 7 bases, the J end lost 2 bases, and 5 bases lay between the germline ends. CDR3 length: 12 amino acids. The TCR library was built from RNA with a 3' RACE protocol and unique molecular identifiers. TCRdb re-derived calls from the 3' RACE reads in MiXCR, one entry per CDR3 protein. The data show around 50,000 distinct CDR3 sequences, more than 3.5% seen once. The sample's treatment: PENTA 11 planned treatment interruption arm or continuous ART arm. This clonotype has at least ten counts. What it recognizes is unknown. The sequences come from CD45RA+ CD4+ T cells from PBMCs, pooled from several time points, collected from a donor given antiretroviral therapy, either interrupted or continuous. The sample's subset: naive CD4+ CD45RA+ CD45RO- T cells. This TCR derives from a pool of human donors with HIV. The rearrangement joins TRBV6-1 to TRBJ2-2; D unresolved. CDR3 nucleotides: TGTGCCAGCAATAAAAACACCGGGGAGCTGTTTTTT. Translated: CASNKNTGELFF.